Listed below are T cell receptor beta chains from one sample, sequenced in a study of blood T cells in healthy people across ages. TCRdb re-derived calls from the 5' RACE reads in MiXCR, one entry per CDR3 protein. The table has hundreds of thousands of distinct CDR3 sequences, nearly 60% seen once. The source material was blood. All receptors derive from a man aged 25-40 years in good health. The CDR3 runs from the conserved cysteine through the conserved F or W. The D gene is left open where the match is weak. Not every row has a clone size; where given, it reads once, few, many or a size class.

j_gene: TRBJ2-5
abundance: NA
len: 14
v_gene: TRBV5-1
d_gene: NA
CDR3aa: CASSLGSHGETQYF
CDR3nt: TGCGCCAGCAGCTTGGGATCACATGGAGAGACCCAGTACTTC

j_gene: TRBJ2-7
abundance: once
len: 13
v_gene: TRBV3-1
d_gene: NA
CDR3aa: CASQTGGSYEQYF
CDR3nt: TGTGCTAGCCAGACAGGAGGCTCCTACGAGCAGTACTTC

j_gene: TRBJ1-1
abundance: NA
len: 15
v_gene: TRBV10-3
d_gene: NA
CDR3aa: CAISESTEGQGGAFF
CDR3nt: TGTGCCATCAGTGAGTCGACGGAAGGGCAAGGGGGAGCTTTCTTT

j_gene: TRBJ2-3
abundance: NA
len: 17
v_gene: TRBV5-1
d_gene: NA
CDR3aa: CASSLAGAGPLTDTQYF
CDR3nt: TGCGCCAGCAGCTTGGCGGGGGCGGGACCGCTCACAGATACGCAGTATTTT

j_gene: TRBJ2-7
abundance: NA
len: 13
v_gene: TRBV5-6
d_gene: NA
CDR3aa: CASSLGQARVQYF
CDR3nt: TGTGCCAGCAGCTTAGGCCAGGCGAGGGTGCAGTACTTC

j_gene: TRBJ1-1
abundance: NA
len: 16
v_gene: TRBV27
d_gene: NA
CDR3aa: CASSLRFPGGNTEAFF
CDR3nt: TGTGCCAGCAGTTTACGGTTCCCCGGCGGGAACACTGAAGCTTTCTTT

j_gene: TRBJ2-7
abundance: few
len: 14
v_gene: TRBV18
d_gene: NA
CDR3aa: CASSPGPGGYEQYF
CDR3nt: TGTGCCAGCTCACCGGGGCCAGGTGGGTACGAGCAGTACTTC

j_gene: TRBJ1-1
abundance: NA
len: 15
v_gene: TRBV6-5
d_gene: NA
CDR3aa: CASSYSSGSSTEAFF
CDR3nt: TGTGCCAGCAGTTACTCGAGCGGGAGTAGCACTGAAGCTTTCTTT

j_gene: TRBJ2-5
abundance: NA
len: 14
v_gene: TRBV29-1
d_gene: NA
CDR3aa: CSVVGMTVQETQYF
CDR3nt: TGCAGCGTTGTGGGGATGACAGTTCAAGAGACCCAGTACTTC

j_gene: TRBJ1-4
abundance: once
len: 15
v_gene: TRBV27
d_gene: NA
CDR3aa: CASSAKGLYGEKLFF
CDR3nt: TGTGCCAGCAGTGCCAAGGGTCTGTATGGTGAAAAACTGTTTTTT

j_gene: TRBJ2-7
abundance: many
len: 17
v_gene: TRBV7-2
d_gene: TRBD1
CDR3aa: CASSFVQGSDKPYEQYF
CDR3nt: TGTGCCAGCAGCTTCGTACAGGGGTCCGATAAACCCTACGAGCAGTACTTC

j_gene: TRBJ2-7
abundance: NA
len: 15
v_gene: TRBV7-2
d_gene: NA
CDR3aa: CASSLRGTTSYEQYF
CDR3nt: TGTGCCAGCAGCTTACGCGGAACCACCTCCTACGAGCAGTACTTC

j_gene: TRBJ2-7
abundance: NA
len: 13
v_gene: TRBV20-1
d_gene: NA
CDR3aa: CSAIPDYRYEQYF
CDR3nt: TGCAGTGCCATTCCCGATTATAGGTACGAGCAGTACTTC

j_gene: TRBJ2-5
abundance: many
len: 15
v_gene: TRBV29-1
d_gene: NA
CDR3aa: CSVEEGLGRAETQYF
CDR3nt: TGCAGCGTTGAGGAAGGACTTGGTCGGGCGGAGACCCAGTACTTC

j_gene: TRBJ1-4
abundance: NA
len: 11
v_gene: TRBV7-9
d_gene: NA
CDR3aa: CASSLQGRLFF
CDR3nt: TGTGCCAGCAGCTTACAGGGGAGACTGTTTTTT

j_gene: TRBJ2-5
abundance: NA
len: 17
v_gene: TRBV5-5
d_gene: TRBD2
CDR3aa: CASSLRSGPAGLGEQYF
CDR3nt: TGTGCCAGCAGCTTGCGGTCGGGACCAGCGGGATTGGGGGAGCAGTACTTC

j_gene: TRBJ1-1
abundance: NA
len: 12
v_gene: TRBV5-1
d_gene: NA
CDR3aa: CASSEDMSEAFF
CDR3nt: TGCGCCAGCAGTGAGGACATGAGCGAAGCTTTCTTT

j_gene: TRBJ1-2
abundance: NA
len: 16
v_gene: TRBV25-1
d_gene: TRBD1
CDR3aa: CASSSGTGVILGGYTF
CDR3nt: TGTGCCAGCAGCTCCGGGACAGGGGTAATCCTCGGTGGCTACACCTTC

j_gene: TRBJ2-4
abundance: few
len: 15
v_gene: TRBV7-3
d_gene: TRBD2
CDR3aa: CASSLTPGLAGEQYF
CDR3nt: TGTGCCAGCAGCTTAACCCCGGGACTAGCGGGAGAGCAGTACTTC

j_gene: TRBJ2-4
abundance: NA
len: 12
v_gene: TRBV7-2
d_gene: NA
CDR3aa: CASSLFKDEQYF
CDR3nt: TGTGCCAGCAGCTTATTTAAGGATGAGCAGTACTTC

j_gene: TRBJ2-3
abundance: few
len: 15
v_gene: TRBV5-1
d_gene: TRBD2
CDR3aa: CASSLEGGSRDTQYF
CDR3nt: TGCGCCAGCAGCTTGGAAGGCGGGAGTAGAGATACGCAGTATTTT

j_gene: TRBJ2-5
abundance: few
len: 11
v_gene: TRBV29-1
d_gene: TRBD2
CDR3aa: CSVGEGETQYF
CDR3nt: TGCAGCGTTGGGGAGGGAGAGACCCAGTACTTC

j_gene: TRBJ2-7
abundance: NA
len: 17
v_gene: TRBV20-1
d_gene: TRBD2
CDR3aa: CSARDDGSGGPAYEQYF
CDR3nt: TGCAGTGCTAGAGACGATGGTAGCGGGGGGCCAGCCTACGAGCAGTACTTC

j_gene: TRBJ1-5
abundance: NA
len: 14
v_gene: TRBV5-1
d_gene: TRBD1
CDR3aa: CASSPQGDNQPQHF
CDR3nt: TGCGCCAGCAGCCCACAGGGGGACAATCAGCCCCAGCATTTT

j_gene: TRBJ1-1
abundance: few
len: 14
v_gene: TRBV6-5
d_gene: TRBD1
CDR3aa: CASRQGQGGTEAFF
CDR3nt: TGTGCCAGCAGACAGGGACAGGGCGGCACTGAAGCTTTCTTT